Listed here are 21 T cell receptor beta chains from one sample, sequenced in a study of vaccination and CD4 T cells after COVID-19. Sequencing of the DNA from cultured CD4+ T cells was carried out with the Oncomine TCR Beta short-read assay. TCRdb called the PCR reads again in MiXCR, with one record for every CDR3 protein. This sample has some 15,000 distinct CDR3 sequences; roughly 45% occur once, and the top ten carry around a sixth. No antigen is known for these receptors. Treatment: approximately nine-day PBMC culture with coronavirus spike peptide pools or control peptides (ViraFEST assay). Specimen: cultured CD4+ T cells from blood. The receptors originated from a human donor with COVID-19.

This rearrangement joins TRBV6-5 to TRBJ2-5; D may be TRBD1 or TRBD2 (5 bases each). Germline V gene lookup returns CDR1 MNHEY and CDR2 SVGAGI. The V end was cut by 0 bases, the J end by 2 bases, with 16 bases between. The CDR3 runs to 17 residues. CDR3 in amino acids: CASSYSIPQGRQETQYF. The CDR3 region has the DNA TGTGCCAGCAGTTACTCGATTCCCCAGGGACGGCAAGAGACCCAGTACTTC.

This rearrangement joins TRBV25-1 to TRBJ2-2; 14 nucleotides agree with TRBD2. V lost 4 bases, J lost 6 bases, and 13 bases stayed unmatched. Germline V lookup: CDR1 MGHDK, CDR2 SYGVNS. The CDR3 extends over 19 amino acids. The CDR3, as DNA: TGTGCCAGCAGTGCAGCGGGACTAGCGGGGGCCCGGTCGGCCGGGGAGCTGTTTTTT. Protein product: CASSAAGLAGARSAGELFF. Variable domain in full (rest from reference TRBV25-1 and TRBJ2-2): EADIYQTPRYLVIGTGKKITLECSQTMGHDKMYWYQQDPGMELHLIHYSYGVNSTEKGDLSSESTVSRIRTEHFPLTLESARPSHTSQYLCASSAAGLAGARSAGELFFGEGSRLTVL.

This clonotype was detected only a few times. The V gene is TRBV29-1, the J gene TRBJ1-2; D is uncertain. Deletions cut 4 bases from V and 5 bases from J, with 8 bases between. CDR3 length equals 11 residues. Germline-derived CDR1 and CDR2 are SQVTM and ANQGSEA. In DNA, the CDR3 is TGCAGCGTTGCTGAAGGGTATGGCTACACCTTC. This codes for CSVAEGYGYTF.

V usage is TRBV20-1 and J usage is TRBJ1-2; 7 nucleotides match TRBD1. The CDR3 extends over 13 amino acids. The junction had 5 bases not matched to a gene; V was cut back by 6 bases and J by 1 base. Germline CDR1 DFQATT, CDR2 SNEGSKA (reference sequence). The CDR3 loop reads CSARTGNNYGYTF. CDR3 sequence (DNA): TGCAGTGCCCGGACAGGAAATAACTATGGCTACACCTTC.

The chain carries TRBV2 and TRBJ2-4, with D hard to call. CDR1 SNHLY and CDR2 FYNNEI come from the germline V gene. The CDR3 covers 16 residues. V lost 8 bases to trimming and J lost 0 bases, with 17 bases between them. CDR3 coding DNA: TGTGCCAGCTCTAGAGGTGGACCACTAGCCAAAAACATTCAGTACTTC. It codes for CASSRGGPLAKNIQYF.

The CDR3 spells CATRQGLISGNTEAFF. CDR3 DNA: TGTGCCACCCGACAGGGCTTAATATCAGGGAACACTGAAGCTTTCTTT. The V call is TRBV27, the J call TRBJ1-1; 7 positions match TRBD1. V shed 10 bases and J 1 base; nucleotides not matched to a gene: 15. This CDR3 region has 16 residues. Germline V gene lookup returns CDR1 MNHEY and CDR2 SMNVEV (reference sequence).

The rearrangement uses TRBV12-3 or TRBV12-4 and TRBJ1-5; 8 bases align to TRBD1. This CDR3 is built from 13 residues. J gave up 7 bases and V 6 bases, and 5 bases lay outside the gene matches. CDR3 in amino acids: CASRGQDSQPQHF. CDR3 DNA: TGTGCCAGCAGGGGACAGGACAGCCAGCCCCAGCATTTT.

This clonotype was counted only a few times. The V and J genes are TRBV20-1 and TRBJ2-2, with D hard to call. Trimming removed 0 bases from V and 6 bases from J, with 8 bases in between. Germline lookup yields CDR1 DFQATT and CDR2 SNEGSKA (reference sequence). The CDR3 is made up of 13 amino acids. The DNA for the CDR3 is TGCAGTGCTAGAGACGGTGGGGCCGGGGAGCTGTTTTTT. It is translated as CSARDGGAGELFF.

The chain links TRBV10-1 to TRBJ1-6, with TRBD1 matching over 9 bases. After removal of 7 bases from V and 8 bases from J, the junction contained 12 bases not matched to a gene. There are 16 residues in the CDR3. Germline CDR1 and CDR2: WNHNN and SYGVQD (reference sequence). CDR3 nucleotides: TGCGCCAGCACCTTGCATATGGACAGGGGAGATTCACCCCTCCACTTT. Amino acids: CASTLHMDRGDSPLHF.

The chain employs TRBV12-5 and TRBJ1-2; tentatively, D is TRBD1 (5 bases). Trimming took 5 bases from V and 4 from J, leaving 17 bases between them. Germline V lookup: CDR1 LGHNT, CDR2 FRNRAP. CDR3 length: 15 residues. DNA for the CDR3: TGTGCTAGTGGTAAACCCGGGGGACCGATCTATGGCTACACCTTC. Encoded protein: CASGKPGGPIYGYTF.

V is TRBV19 and J is TRBJ2-2; perhaps TRBD1 as D (6 bases). The CDR3 is 15 residues long. The V end lost 4 bases, the J end lost 6 bases, and 15 bases lay between the germline ends. Germline-derived CDR1 and CDR2 are LNHDA and SQIVND (reference sequence). The CDR3 region is CASSTHSQGSGELFF. CDR3 DNA: TGTGCCAGTAGTACCCACTCACAGGGTTCCGGGGAGCTGTTTTTT.

The count of this clonotype is one. The CDR3 region is CASSRGQDTDTQYF. The CDR3, as DNA: TGTGCCAGTAGTCGTGGACAAGACACAGATACGCAGTATTTT. The chain links TRBV19 to TRBJ2-3; D perhaps matches TRBD1 (5 bases). Germline lookup yields CDR1 LNHDA and CDR2 SQIVND (reference sequence). The CDR3 is 14 amino acids. V lost 5 bases and J 2 bases, leaving 11 bases between the germline ends.

This clonotype counts as large. The chain combines TRBV11-3 with TRBJ2-1; D may be TRBD2 (6 bases). The CDR3 runs to 15 residues. Trimming took 6 bases from V and 6 from J, leaving 18 bases between them. In germline, CDR1 is SGHNT, CDR2 YENEEA. CDR3 region: CASSQEGTWSNEQFF. CDR3 DNA sequence: TGTGCCAGCAGTCAAGAGGGGACTTGGAGCAATGAGCAGTTCTTC.

The chain recombines TRBV6-1 with TRBJ2-3; 9 positions agree with TRBD1. The ends lost 7 bases at V and 4 bases at J; junction bases unmatched: 6. The CDR3 is 14 amino acids. CDR1 MNHNS and CDR2 SASEGT come from the germline V gene. Here the CDR3 DNA reads TGTGCCAGCACCGGGACAGGGTGGTCAGATACGCAGTATTTT. Translating gives CASTGTGWSDTQYF.

This clonotype was counted a few times. This rearrangement joins TRBV27 to TRBJ2-2, with TRBD2 matching over 11 bases. The junction had 2 bases not matched to a gene; V was cut back by 2 bases and J by 6 bases. Germline V gene lookup returns CDR1 MNHEY and CDR2 SMNVEV (reference sequence). The CDR3 spans 15 residues. The CDR3 loop reads CASSLLAGGSGELFF. In DNA form, the CDR3 reads TGTGCCAGCAGTTTACTAGCGGGGGGCTCCGGGGAGCTGTTTTTT.

This chain links TRBV19 with TRBJ1-5; no firm D call. The CDR3 is made up of 14 amino acids. Germline V gives CDR1 LNHDA, CDR2 SQIVND (reference sequence). V lost 3 bases, J lost 5 bases, and 11 bases lay in between. The CDR3 DNA reads as TGTGCCAGTAGTATCGAGAGGGTCGATCAGCCCCAGCATTTT. It yields the protein CASSIERVDQPQHF.

V gene TRBV6-1 combines with J gene TRBJ1-1; D gene uncertain. Per the germline V gene, CDR1 is MNHNS and CDR2 is SASEGT. V was trimmed by 10 bases and J by 2 bases, leaving 20 bases between them. The length of the CDR3 is 15 residues. DNA of the CDR3: TGTGCCACCCCAAGACCCGGTAGGGCCAACACTGAAGCTTTCTTT. Amino acid sequence: CATPRPGRANTEAFF.

This clonotype was seen a few times. The genes are TRBV20-1 and TRBJ1-5; D unresolved. Germline CDR1 DFQATT, CDR2 SNEGSKA (reference sequence). The V end was cut by 3 bases, the J end by 0 bases, with 6 bases between. This CDR3 has 13 amino acids. The CDR3 sequence: CSASMDSNQPQHF. For the CDR3, the DNA is TGCAGTGCTAGTATGGATAGCAATCAGCCCCAGCATTTT.

V usage is TRBV7-2 and J usage is TRBJ2-7, with 9 bases matching TRBD1. V shed 5 bases and J 4 bases; nucleotides not matched to a gene: 6. Germline V lookup: CDR1 SGHTA, CDR2 FQGNSA. This CDR3 is built from 14 residues. CDR3 protein: CASSQGQGPYEQYF. The CDR3 DNA reads TGTGCCAGCAGCCAGGGACAGGGCCCATACGAGCAGTACTTC.

The V call is TRBV7-2, the J call TRBJ2-3; tentative D call: TRBD1 (6 bases). The CDR3 totals 15 residues. Trimming removed 2 bases at V and 2 bases at J, with 11 bases between. Germline V gene data show CDR1 as SGHTA and CDR2 as FQGNSA. The CDR3 DNA follows: TGTGCCAGCAGCTTACAGGGGCCGTCCACAGATACGCAGTATTTT. Translated: CASSLQGPSTDTQYF.

V and J are TRBV27 and TRBJ2-1; a weak D match, TRBD2 (7 bases). The V end was cut by 3 bases, the J end by 0 bases, with 9 bases between. Germline CDR1 reads MNHEY; CDR2 reads SMNVEV (reference sequence). The CDR3 contains 15 residues. CDR3 in DNA: TGTGCCAGCAGTTTCCGGGGGGCCTCCTACAATGAGCAGTTCTTC. Translation: CASSFRGASYNEQFF.